This T cell receptor beta chain emerged from a study of cytomegalovirus exposure and HLA in healthy donors. The primer mix had 60 Vbeta and 13 Jbeta primers. TCRdb's copy holds only in-frame clones and misses some; the assay was immunoSEQ multiplex PCR. Of about 200,000 clones in the sample, around 88% were seen once. Study-level findings and limits: Presence/absence analyses assumed roughly uniform sequencing depth across donors. Listed as cytomegalovirus-associated were more than 150 TCR beta chains.

The CDR3 is made up of 14 amino acids. Germline loops: CDR1 SGHRS, CDR2 YFSETQ. V was shortened by 4 bases and J by 0 bases, with 10 bases between the two germline ends. Points on this clone: Its antigen is not known.

This TCR was recovered from a woman aged 30 to 39 in good health and CMV-seronegative. The specimen sequenced was PBMCs. The genes are TRBV5-1 and TRBJ1-1; possible D gene TRBD1, 5 bases. The CDR3: CASSPGGLNTEAFF. CDR3 nucleotides: TGCGCCAGCAGCCCCGGGGGTCTGAACACTGAAGCTTTCTTT. Based on the CDR3 plus reference TRBV5-1 and TRBJ1-1, the full variable domain is KAGVTQTPRYLIKTRGQQVTLSCSPISGHRSVSWYQQTPGQGLQFLFEYFSETQRNKGNFPGRFSGRQFSNSRSEMNVSTLELGDSALYLCASSPGGLNTEAFFGQGTRLTVV.